This is a list of T cell receptor beta chains from one sample in a study of T cells after yellow fever vaccination. MiXCR, run by TCRdb on the 5' RACE reads, gives a single entry per CDR3 protein. This sample has about 320,000 distinct CDR3 sequences; 3.5% to 5% occur once, and the top ten carry approximately 19%. The sample was PBMCs, taken 15 days after the yellow fever booster vaccination. Every receptor here comes from a young man who received the YFV17D yellow fever vaccine. Each CDR3 is given with its conserved first and last residue. A D gene is named only where the DNA matches it firmly. Some rows have no size entry. The others give once, few or many, or a class for an expanded clone.

V gene	clone size	J gene	D gene	CDR3 DNA	CDR3 protein
TRBV6-1	-	TRBJ2-5	-	TGTGCCAGCAGTGGCCGGGGCCACCTTCAAGAGACCCAGTACTTC	CASSGRGHLQETQYF
TRBV20-1	-	TRBJ2-1	-	TGCAGTGCCCCTATCAGGGCGACCTACAATGAGCAGTTCTTC	CSAPIRATYNEQFF
TRBV5-1	few	TRBJ1-2	-	TGCGCCAGCAGCCTAAGACCTTCGGAGCCCTATGGCTACACCTTC	CASSLRPSEPYGYTF
TRBV18	-	TRBJ1-3	-	TGTGCCAGCTCAAAGTCCGCGGCTGGAAACACCATATATTTT	CASSKSAAGNTIYF
TRBV4-2	-	TRBJ2-1	-	TGTGCCAGCAGCGCTAGCGATGTCAATGAGCAGTTCTTC	CASSASDVNEQFF
TRBV2	few	TRBJ1-5	-	TGTGCCAGCAGTGAGGGGGGCTTACGAGATCAGCCCCAGCATTTT	CASSEGGLRDQPQHF
TRBV14	few	TRBJ2-1	-	TGTGCCAGCAGCCACTGGACCATCGGCCATGAGCAGTTCTTC	CASSHWTIGHEQFF
TRBV18	many	TRBJ1-5	TRBD1	TGTGCCAGCTCCCGACAGGGTGGTCAGCCCCAGCATTTT	CASSRQGGQPQHF
TRBV20-1	many	TRBJ1-5	-	TGCAGTGCAACCCGGTCAGGGGCCGGCAATCAGCCCCAGCATTTT	CSATRSGAGNQPQHF
TRBV7-9	many	TRBJ2-5	TRBD1	TGTGCCAGCAGCTTAAGACAGGGGGCCGGAGAGACCCAGTACTTC	CASSLRQGAGETQYF
TRBV10-3	-	TRBJ2-3	-	TGTGCCATCAGTGAACGACCATCTAACACAGATACGCAGTATTTT	CAISERPSNTDTQYF
TRBV20-1	many	TRBJ2-1	-	TGCAGTGCTAGAGATTCGGGGGTCAGCTGGAGCTCCTACAATGAGCAGTTCTTC	CSARDSGVSWSSYNEQFF
TRBV12-3/TRBV12-4	many	TRBJ1-6	-	TGTGCCAGCAGACCCCAGATTAATTCACCCCTCCACTTT	CASRPQINSPLHF
TRBV27	few	TRBJ1-4	-	TGTGCCAGCAGTTTATTCAACAGGGCAACTAATGAAAAACTGTTTTTT	CASSLFNRATNEKLFF
TRBV5-1	few	TRBJ2-5	TRBD2	TGCGCCAGCAGCCGAACTAGCGGGGTTGCGGAGACCCAGTACTTC	CASSRTSGVAETQYF
TRBV7-9	-	TRBJ1-1	-	TGTGCCAGCAGCTTAGGATGGGTTAACACTGAAGCTTTCTTT	CASSLGWVNTEAFF
TRBV7-3	few	TRBJ2-7	-	TGTGCCAGCAGCTTAAGTGGTGCGTCGGGCTCCTACGAGCAGTACTTC	CASSLSGASGSYEQYF
TRBV6-6	many	TRBJ2-7	TRBD1	TGTGCCAGCAGTTACATAACCGGGACAGCCTCCTACGAGCAGTACTTC	CASSYITGTASYEQYF
TRBV5-1	many	TRBJ2-1	TRBD1	TGCGCCAGCAGCCCGGACAGGGGGGTTTGGGAGCAGTTCTTC	CASSPDRGVWEQFF
TRBV4-2	many	TRBJ2-1	-	TGTGCCAGCAGCCAGGCCTACAATGAGCAGTTCTTC	CASSQAYNEQFF
TRBV27	-	TRBJ1-5	TRBD1	TGTGCCAGCAGTCCAACCCGGACAGGGTTTGGGCCCCAGCATTTT	CASSPTRTGFGPQHF
TRBV4-1	few	TRBJ2-2	-	TGCGCCAGCAGCCAAGAGGAACTCCCCTCGGGCACCGGGGAGCTGTTTTTT	CASSQEELPSGTGELFF
TRBV2	-	TRBJ2-7	-	TGTGCCAGCAGTGACACAGGGCCTGCCGAGCAGTACTTC	CASSDTGPAEQYF
TRBV4-3	-	TRBJ1-1	TRBD1	TGCGCCAGCAGCCAAGCCTCAACAGGGGGTGTAGCTTTCTTT	CASSQASTGGVAFF
TRBV7-2	-	TRBJ2-1	-	TGTGCCAGCAGCTTAGCCACAGCATGGAATGAGCAGTTCTTC	CASSLATAWNEQFF
TRBV28	-	TRBJ1-5	-	TGTGCCAGCCGGGGATGGGGGCAAGGCAATCAGCCCCAGCATTTT	CASRGWGQGNQPQHF
TRBV20-1	few	TRBJ2-7	-	TGCAGTGCTACAGGACGGGACATCTCCTACGAGCAGTACTTC	CSATGRDISYEQYF
TRBV4-3	many	TRBJ2-7	-	TGCGCCAGCAGCCAAGATCTAGGAGGCGGGCTCTACGAGCAGTACTTC	CASSQDLGGGLYEQYF
TRBV19	-	TRBJ2-1	TRBD2	TGTGCCAGTACTACTACGGGGGGTCCCTACAATGAGCAGTTCTTC	CASTTTGGPYNEQFF
TRBV18	once	TRBJ2-5	TRBD2	TGTGCCAGCTCACCGCTCGGCGGGGGGCCGGGAGAGACCCAGTACTTC	CASSPLGGGPGETQYF
TRBV5-1	many	TRBJ2-2	-	TGCGCCAGCAGGTGGCAAGACACCGGGGAGCTGTTTTTT	CASRWQDTGELFF
TRBV12-3/TRBV12-4	many	TRBJ1-6	-	TGTGCCAGCAGACCCTTCGGGCAGAATAATTCACCCCTCCACTTT	CASRPFGQNNSPLHF
TRBV7-9	many	TRBJ2-3	-	TGTGCCAGCAGCCCCGACGCAGATACGCAGTATTTT	CASSPDADTQYF
TRBV29-1	many	TRBJ1-4	-	TGCAGCGTTGCACCTCGGAGAGGAGAAAAACTGTTTTTT	CSVAPRRGEKLFF
TRBV10-3	few	TRBJ2-1	TRBD2	TGTGCCATCAGTGGATGGACTAGCGGGGGGCAGTCGACTTACAATGAGCAGTTCTTC	CAISGWTSGGQSTYNEQFF
TRBV7-9	many	TRBJ2-5	-	TGTGCCAGCGAAGGGGGGGGTCAAGAGACCCAGTACTTC	CASEGGGQETQYF
TRBV24-1	-	TRBJ1-1	-	TGTGCCCCAGGCTGCGAGGTTGAGAACACTGAAGCTTTCTTT	CAPGCEVENTEAFF
TRBV3-1	-	TRBJ2-3	TRBD2	TGTGCCAGCAGCTCCGGGGAGCGGGGGGGCTGGACAGATACGCAGTATTTT	CASSSGERGGWTDTQYF
TRBV2	few	TRBJ1-1	TRBD1	TGTGCCAGCAGTGAAGCGTTCTGGCAGGGGGCTGAAGCTTTCTTT	CASSEAFWQGAEAFF
TRBV6-6	many	TRBJ1-3	-	TGTGCCAGCAGTAAAGGAAACACCATATATTTT	CASSKGNTIYF
TRBV4-3	many	TRBJ1-2	-	TGCGCCAGCAGCCAAGGTCCAGGGGCTAACTATGGCTACACCTTC	CASSQGPGANYGYTF
TRBV20-1	-	TRBJ2-1	TRBD1	TGCAGTGCTACCCGGACAGGTTTCCCCAATGAGCAGTTCTTC	CSATRTGFPNEQFF